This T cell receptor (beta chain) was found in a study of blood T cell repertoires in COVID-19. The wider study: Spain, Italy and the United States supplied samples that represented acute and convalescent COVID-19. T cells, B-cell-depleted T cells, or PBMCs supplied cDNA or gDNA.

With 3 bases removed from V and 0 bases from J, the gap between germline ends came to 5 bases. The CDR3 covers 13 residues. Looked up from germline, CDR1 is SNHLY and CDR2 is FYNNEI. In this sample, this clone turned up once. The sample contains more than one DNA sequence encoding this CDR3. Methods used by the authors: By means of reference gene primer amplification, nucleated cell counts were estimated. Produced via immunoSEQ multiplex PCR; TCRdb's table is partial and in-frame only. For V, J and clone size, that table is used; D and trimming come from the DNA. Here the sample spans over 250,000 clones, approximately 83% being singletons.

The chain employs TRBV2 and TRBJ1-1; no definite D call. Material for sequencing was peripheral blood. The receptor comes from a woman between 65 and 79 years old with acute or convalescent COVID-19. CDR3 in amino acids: CASSEGVNTEAFF. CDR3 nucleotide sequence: TGTGCCAGCAGTGAGGGAGTGAACACTGAAGCTTTCTTT.